The 28 T cell receptor beta chains below were found in one sample sequenced in a study of shared clonotypes between healthy human individuals. Some clones are missing from TCRdb's copy, which holds only in-frame ones; the method was immunoSEQ multiplex PCR. In the table there are about 460,000 clones, roughly three quarters of which are singletons. What was sequenced was PBMCs. All receptors come from a middle-aged woman in good health. Some clones in this sample may be carry-over from other donors' samples.

In the case of this clone: Within the sample, other DNA sequences also encode this same CDR3. The chain employs TRBV19 and TRBJ2-7; D remains unclear. The ends were cut back, 3 bases at V and 0 bases at J, with 6 bases in the middle. The CDR3 is made up of 13 amino acids. Germline assignment: CDR1 LNHDA and CDR2 SQIVND (reference sequence). This chain's CDR3 is CASSIPGSYEQYF. The CDR3 DNA reads as TGTGCCAGTAGTATCCCGGGCTCCTACGAGCAGTACTTC.

V gene TRBV5-6 combines with J gene TRBJ2-7; TRBD1 matches at 8 bases. Germline loops: CDR1 SGHDT, CDR2 YYEEEE. The CDR3 runs 13 residues. The V segment lost 4 bases and the J segment 7 bases; nucleotides outside the gene matches: 7. In nucleotides, the CDR3 is TGTGCCAGCAGCGTGGACAGGGCTGGAGAGCAGTACTTC. Its translation: CASSVDRAGEQYF.

The genes are TRBV6-6 and TRBJ1-2, with a possible D match to TRBD1 (5 bases). Trimming removed 2 bases from V and 4 bases from J, with 14 bases in between. The CDR3 is made up of 15 amino acids. CDR1 is MNHNY and CDR2 is SVGAGI in the germline V gene (reference sequence). The CDR3 loop is CASSYEGRDTYGYTF. The CDR3 DNA reads as TGTGCCAGCAGTTACGAAGGCAGGGATACCTATGGCTACACCTTC.

This sequence joins TRBV5-6 and TRBJ1-1; D is uncertain. Germline V lookup: CDR1 SGHDT, CDR2 YYEEEE. Between the trimmed V and J ends, which lost 6 bases and 5 bases, there was a span of 14 bases. The CDR3 runs to 13 residues. The CDR3 DNA is TGTGCCAGCACGGAGGGATCGGTTACTGAAGCTTTCTTT. Encoded protein: CASTEGSVTEAFF.

This clone was detected ten times or more. Other nucleotide sequences in the sample specify the same CDR3. The chain carries TRBV28 and TRBJ2-5; 7 bases are a match to TRBD2. The end of the DNA fits TRBJ2-7 better, so the J call may be wrong. This CDR3 contains 15 residues. Germline V gene data show CDR1 as MDHEN and CDR2 as SYDVKM. CDR3 amino acids: CASSGLGWVSYEQYF. CDR3 bases: TGTGCCAGCAGCGGACTAGGATGGGTTTCCTACGAGCAGTACTTC.

This clone has at least ten counts. Other nucleotide sequences from this sample produce the same CDR3. V is TRBV29-1 and J is TRBJ1-1; 7 bases line up with TRBD1. CDR3 length equals 12 residues. V lost 7 bases, J lost 1 base, and 3 bases stayed unmatched. CDR1 and CDR2 (germline): SQVTM, ANQGSEA. In DNA form, the CDR3 reads TGCAGCGGGGGACAGCAGAACACTGAAGCTTTCTTT. Protein sequence: CSGGQQNTEAFF.

In its sample, this clone was seen many times. V is TRBV6-1 and J is TRBJ2-3; D gene unclear. Germline lookup yields CDR1 MNHNS and CDR2 SASEGT. V lost 1 base, J lost 7 bases, and 6 bases lay in between. This CDR3 comprises 12 residues. The CDR3 sequence is CASSEVLNTQYF. CDR3 nucleotide sequence: TGTGCCAGCAGTGAAGTTTTAAATACGCAGTATTTT.

The V call is TRBV5-1, the J call TRBJ2-2, with D unresolved. Germline lookup yields CDR1 SGHRS and CDR2 YFSETQ. Between the trimmed V and J ends, which lost 4 bases and 5 bases, there was a span of 9 bases. There are 13 residues in the CDR3. The DNA of the CDR3 is TGCGCCAGCAGCCTGGAGATGACCGGGGAGCTGTTTTTT. Its protein product is CASSLEMTGELFF.

This clone appeared once. The V gene is TRBV7-8, the J gene TRBJ2-3, with 15 bases that match TRBD2. J was trimmed by 5 bases and V by 4 bases; bases with no gene match: 1. Germline loops: CDR1 SGHVS, CDR2 FQNEAQ. The CDR3 covers 15 residues. The CDR3 coding sequence is TGTGCCAGCAGCTGGGGACTAGCGGGAGGAGATACGCAGTATTTT. Translated: CASSWGLAGGDTQYF.

Only a few counts were recorded for this clone. The same CDR3 is also encoded by other DNA sequences in this sample. The chain joins TRBV7-9 to TRBJ1-1, with D maybe TRBD1 (6 bases). Germline V CDR1 and CDR2: SEHNR, FQNEAQ (reference sequence). CDR3 length: 14 residues. V was trimmed by 1 base and J by 5 bases, leaving 11 bases between them. The CDR3 loop reads CASSLETRGTEAFF. DNA of the CDR3: TGTGCCAGCAGCTTAGAGACGAGGGGGACTGAAGCTTTCTTT.

This chain connects TRBV7-9 to TRBJ2-3; D call uncertain. Germline V gene data show CDR1 as SEHNR and CDR2 as FQNEAQ (reference sequence). V was clipped by 5 bases and J by 0 bases, with 21 bases between them. The CDR3 runs to 18 residues. The CDR3: CASSPRVGNLPSTDTQYF. In DNA, the CDR3 is TGTGCCAGCAGCCCCCGGGTGGGAAACTTACCTAGCACAGATACGCAGTATTTT.

This rearrangement joins TRBV5-1 to TRBJ2-1; tentative D call: TRBD2 (5 bases). Germline V gene data show CDR1 as SGHRS and CDR2 as YFSETQ. V lost 3 bases and J 7 bases, leaving 14 bases between the germline ends. The CDR3 consists of 14 residues. CDR3 nucleotides: TGCGCCAGCAGCTCCTTAGCGAGGCGTAATGAGCAGTTCTTC. Translating it yields CASSSLARRNEQFF. Using reference TRBV5-1 and TRBJ2-1 for the parts outside the CDR3, the full variable domain is KAGVTQTPRYLIKTRGQQVTLSCSPISGHRSVSWYQQTPGQGLQFLFEYFSETQRNKGNFPGRFSGRQFSNSRSEMNVSTLELGDSALYLCASSSLARRNEQFFGPGTRLTVL.

The count of this clone is one. The chain couples TRBV9 to TRBJ2-1, with no clear D. Germline CDR1 reads SGDLS; CDR2 reads YYNGEE. The CDR3 totals 15 residues. Between the trimmed V and J ends, which lost 0 bases and 0 bases, there was a span of 7 bases. The CDR3 loop is CASSVGSISYNEQFF. CDR3 DNA sequence: TGTGCCAGCAGCGTAGGAAGTATCTCCTACAATGAGCAGTTCTTC. Together with reference TRBV9 and TRBJ2-1, the CDR3 gives the full variable domain: DSGVTQTPKHLITATGQRVTLRCSPRSGDLSVYWYQQSLDQGLQFLIQYYNGEERAKGNILERFSAQQFPDLHSELNLSSLELGDSALYFCASSVGSISYNEQFFGPGTRLTVL.

CDR3: CASSTGQGAKQQYF. CDR3 nucleotides: TGTGCCAGTAGTACTGGACAGGGGGCTAAGCAGCAGTACTTC. This chain links TRBV19 with TRBJ2-7; TRBD1 matches 11 bases. CDR3 length: 14 residues. V dropped 4 bases and J dropped 8; count of bases not matched to a gene: 7. CDR1 LNHDA and CDR2 SQIVND come from the germline V gene (reference sequence).

This chain connects TRBV4-3 to TRBJ1-2; D is ambiguous. The CDR3 contains 14 residues. CDR1 is LGHNA and CDR2 is YSLEER in the germline V gene. With 0 bases removed from V and 8 bases from J, the gap between germline ends came to 13 bases. The CDR3 reads CASSQDARNRGYTF. The CDR3 nucleotides are TGCGCCAGCAGCCAAGATGCCCGAAATAGAGGCTACACCTTC.

On this clone itself: This is likely an artifact of a read error, given a far larger clone one base away. The conserved phenylalanine or tryptophan is not found at the CDR3 terminus, so this likely reflects a read error. The chain links TRBV28 to TRBJ1-2, with 8 bases identical to TRBD1. V was pared by 2 bases and J by 6 bases, with 11 bases of the junction left unmatched. Per germline, CDR1 MDHEN and CDR2 SYDVKM. The length of the CDR3 is 16 residues. The DNA for the CDR3 is TGTGCCAGCAGTTTAATTCCAGGGGGCGCAAGTAATGGCTACACCTCC. Amino acids: CASSLIPGGASNGYTS.

DNA of the CDR3: TGCGCCAGCACCGGAACACAGGGGACCACTGAAGCTTTCTTT. As protein: CASTGTQGTTEAFF. The chain carries TRBV5-1 and TRBJ1-1; 7 bases map to TRBD1. CDR1 SGHRS and CDR2 YFSETQ come from the germline V gene. With V trimmed by 6 bases and J by 4 bases, 9 bases remained unmatched. The CDR3 sequence is 14 residues long. The entire variable domain, with the rest obtained from reference TRBV5-1 and TRBJ1-1, is as follows: KAGVTQTPRYLIKTRGQQVTLSCSPISGHRSVSWYQQTPGQGLQFLFEYFSETQRNKGNFPGRFSGRQFSNSRSEMNVSTLELGDSALYLCASTGTQGTTEAFFGQGTRLTVV.

This rearrangement joins TRBV5-8 to TRBJ1-2, with 9 bases identical to TRBD1. The J segment lost 5 bases and the V segment lost 4 bases, leaving 9 bases of the junction unmatched. Germline assignment: CDR1 SGHTS and CDR2 YDEGEE. There are 15 residues in the CDR3. The CDR3: CASSLEPGQGYGYTF. For the CDR3, the DNA is TGTGCCAGCAGCCTGGAGCCGGGACAGGGTTATGGCTACACCTTC.

V usage is TRBV15 and J usage is TRBJ2-3; TRBD2 aligns across 9 bases. The CDR3 runs 15 residues. The ends lost 4 bases at V and 4 bases at J; junction bases unmatched: 6. Looked up from germline, CDR1 is LNHNV and CDR2 is YYDKDF (reference sequence). This CDR3 reads CATSISGSGADTQYF. CDR3 nucleotide sequence: TGTGCCACCAGCATTAGCGGGAGCGGGGCAGATACGCAGTATTTT.

The chain is built from TRBV5-6 and TRBJ2-7; TRBD2 matches at 10 bases. With V trimmed by 1 base and J by 9 bases, 1 base remained unmatched. Per germline, CDR1 SGHDT and CDR2 YYEEEE. The CDR3 has 12 amino acids. DNA for the CDR3: TGTGCCAGCAGCTTGACTAGCGGGACGCAGTACTTC. It encodes CASSLTSGTQYF.

To note about this clone: Distinct nucleotide sequences in the sample also encode this CDR3. The chain recombines TRBV6-6 with TRBJ1-4; D remains unclear. This CDR3 comprises 15 residues. V was cut by 10 bases and J by 2 bases, with 17 bases left in between. CDR1 and CDR2 from the germline V gene are MNHNY and SVGAGI (reference sequence). The CDR3 loop reads CANSQLFVTNEKLFF. The CDR3 coding sequence is TGTGCCAACTCACAGTTATTTGTCACTAATGAAAAACTGTTTTTT.

This sequence joins TRBV5-1 and TRBJ1-2; 9 bases fit TRBD1. The V gene end was trimmed by 3 bases and the J gene end by 6 bases; junction bases not matched to a gene: 12. Germline CDR1 is SGHRS and CDR2 is YFSETQ. The CDR3 covers 16 residues. In nucleotides, the CDR3 is TGCGCCAGCAGCTGGACCTCCGGGACAGGGTTCGATGGCTACACCTTC. As protein: CASSWTSGTGFDGYTF.

This chain connects TRBV7-9 to TRBJ2-3; D not certain. Trimming left V 5 bases short and J 5 bases short, with 8 bases between. The V gene's germline CDR1 is SEHNR and CDR2 FQNEAQ (reference sequence). The CDR3 consists of 12 residues. The CDR3 protein is CASSPFEDTQYF. The CDR3 DNA reads TGTGCCAGCAGCCCTTTCGAAGATACGCAGTATTTT.

The chain links TRBV30 to TRBJ2-5; TRBD1 might be the D (5 bases). Germline loops: CDR1 GTSNPN, CDR2 SVGIG (reference sequence). There are 14 residues in the CDR3. The ends were cut back, 5 bases at V and 2 bases at J, with 15 bases in the middle. The CDR3 here is CAWGRGTGQETQYF. The CDR3 DNA follows: TGTGCCTGGGGTAGGGGCACAGGACAAGAGACCCAGTACTTC.

The genes are TRBV18 and TRBJ2-4; TRBD1 matches 10 bases. The germline V gene has CDR1 KGHSH and CDR2 LQKENI. This CDR3 comprises 14 residues. V shed 5 bases and J 7 bases; nucleotides not matched to a gene: 5. The CDR3 is CASSAGQGRNIQYF. The DNA for the CDR3 is TGTGCCAGCTCAGCGGGACAGGGGCGGAACATTCAGTACTTC.

The chain couples TRBV2 to TRBJ1-4; no clear D gene. Trimming shortened V by 5 bases and J by 8 bases, and 15 bases separated the two germline ends. This CDR3 is built from 14 residues. Germline CDR1 SNHLY, CDR2 FYNNEI. CDR3 in DNA: TGTGCCAGCAGTTATGGGGTGGGCGGCGAAAAACTGTTTTTT. Its translation is CASSYGVGGEKLFF.

CDR3 loop: CATSREWRNNEQFF. The CDR3 nucleotides are TGTGCCACCAGCAGAGAGTGGCGGAACAATGAGCAGTTCTTC. V gene TRBV15 combines with J gene TRBJ2-1; D ambiguous. The length of the CDR3 is 14 residues. Trimming removed 0 bases at V and 5 bases at J, with 8 bases between. Germline-derived CDR1 and CDR2 are LNHNV and YYDKDF (reference sequence).

This clone was observed a few times. The chain combines TRBV27 with TRBJ2-2; 9 nucleotides match TRBD2. The junction had 2 bases not matched to a gene; V was cut back by 3 bases and J by 0 bases. The CDR3 is 16 amino acids. Germline loops: CDR1 MNHEY, CDR2 SMNVEV (reference sequence). The CDR3 loop is CASSLGGRANTGELFF. The CDR3 coding sequence is TGTGCCAGCAGTTTGGGCGGGAGGGCGAACACCGGGGAGCTGTTTTTT.